Described below is a single T cell receptor beta chain sequence and its context. What it recognizes is unknown. The data were taken from a study of somatic mutations in cytotoxic T cells in rheumatoid arthritis. The overall study: Nearly 100% purity was obtained when some V beta antibody-stained T-cell populations were flow-sorted; these included V beta1+ cells sequenced for TCRB. Whole-study results and caveats: Comparison of CD8+ T-cell clonality between rheumatoid arthritis patients and age-matched healthy controls yielded no significant difference. Healthy controls did not share the age-linked increase in CD8+ clonality seen in rheumatoid arthritis patients.

This CDR3 comprises 12 residues. V was trimmed by 5 bases and J by 1 base, leaving 5 bases between them. CDR1 and CDR2 (germline): SGHAT, FQNNGV. In the source study's methods: Some patient CD8+ clones were larger than 1%, and these rarely matched published virus-specific TCRB sequences. Measured with immunoSEQ multiplex PCR; TCRdb has only the in-frame clones, and not every one. That table furnishes V, J and clone size, whereas the DNA furnished D and trimming. The profile shows some 15,000 clones, about four fifths of them singletons. This receptor was obtained from an adult with rheumatoid arthritis. This chain connects TRBV11-2 to TRBJ1-1; D unclear. Specimen: CD8+ T cells sorted from blood. The chain's CDR3 is CASSPENTEAFF. The CDR3, as DNA: TGTGCCAGCAGCCCGGAGAACACTGAAGCTTTCTTT.